Presented here are 18 T cell receptor beta chains from one specimen sequenced in a study of vaccination and CD4 T cells after COVID-19. Treatment in this sample: 10-day PBMC culture with coronavirus spike peptide pools or control peptides (ViraFEST assay). During the years 2011-2018, before the COVID-19 pandemic, the unexposed donor's CD4+ T cells were collected. Oncomine TCR Beta short-read sequencing was applied to DNA from cultured CD4+ T cells. Each CDR3 protein gets one entry after TCRdb re-called the PCR reads with MiXCR. The data hold about 7,300 distinct CDR3 sequences, with about three quarters observed a single time. These receptors are not linked to any known antigen. The specimen was CD4+ T cells from blood, cultured in vitro. These receptors all stem from a human donor in good health.

The genes are TRBV5-5 and TRBJ1-2, with D hard to call. Germline V gene data show CDR1 as SGHKS and CDR2 as YYEKEE (reference sequence). The CDR3 has 13 residues. V gave up 0 bases and J gave up 2 bases, with 5 bases separating them. The CDR3 nucleotides read TGTGCCAGCAGCTTGGTCCAGAACTATGGCTACACCTTC. This codes for CASSLVQNYGYTF. Based on the CDR3 plus reference TRBV5-5 and TRBJ1-2, the full variable domain is DAGVTQSPTHLIKTRGQQVTLRCSPISGHKSVSWYQQVLGQGPQFIFQYYEKEERGRGNFPDRFSARQFPNYSSELNVNALLLGDSALYLCASSLVQNYGYTFGSGTRLTVV.

The chain links TRBV20-1 to TRBJ2-3; no clear D gene. CDR3 length: 14 amino acids. The germline V gene has CDR1 DFQATT and CDR2 SNEGSKA (reference sequence). Trimming pared 3 bases from V and 6 bases from J, leaving 16 bases between. CDR3 residues: CSASAVSFSDTQYF. In DNA, the CDR3 is TGCAGTGCTAGCGCTGTTTCGTTTTCGGATACGCAGTATTTT.

This clonotype was observed a few times. V usage is TRBV25-1 and J usage is TRBJ1-6, with D possibly TRBD1 on 6 matching bases. This CDR3 is 14 amino acids long. V dropped 8 bases and J dropped 7 bases, with 15 bases sitting between them. Looked up from germline, CDR1 is MGHDK and CDR2 is SYGVNS. CDR3 region: CASLSGGLNSPLHF. CDR3 nucleotide sequence: TGTGCCAGCCTATCCGGGGGGCTGAATTCACCCCTCCACTTT. Together with reference TRBV25-1 and TRBJ1-6, the CDR3 gives the full variable domain: EADIYQTPRYLVIGTGKKITLECSQTMGHDKMYWYQQDPGMELHLIHYSYGVNSTEKGDLSSESTVSRIRTEHFPLTLESARPSHTSQYLCASLSGGLNSPLHFGNGTRLTVT.

The chain is built from TRBV27 and TRBJ1-2, with 7 nucleotides matching TRBD1. CDR1 is MNHEY and CDR2 is SMNVEV in the germline V gene (reference sequence). V dropped 11 bases and J dropped 1; count of bases not matched to a gene: 7. The CDR3 contains 13 residues. Here the CDR3 reads CAGGGQLNYGYTF. The CDR3 region has the DNA TGTGCCGGCGGGGGACAGCTTAACTATGGCTACACCTTC.

The gene calls are TRBV20-1 and TRBJ1-5, with TRBD1 matching over 9 bases. V trimming: 5 bases; J trimming: 0 bases; junction bases outside the gene matches: 2. Per the germline V gene, CDR1 is DFQATT and CDR2 is SNEGSKA (reference sequence). This CDR3 contains 14 residues. The CDR3 DNA is TGCAGTGCTTGGACAGGGGATAGCAATCAGCCCCAGCATTTT. Its protein is CSAWTGDSNQPQHF.

This clonotype has only one observation. CDR3 DNA: TGTGCCAGCAGCCCCCCCATAGGGTCTGGAAACACCATATATTTT. It encodes CASSPPIGSGNTIYF. The V and J genes are TRBV28 and TRBJ1-3; D is unresolved. V lost 6 bases, J lost 1 base, and 13 bases lay in between. The CDR3 totals 15 residues. Germline V gives CDR1 MDHEN, CDR2 SYDVKM.

The J gene is TRBJ1-1, the V gene TRBV27; no definite D call. V shed 5 bases and J shed 4 bases, with 11 bases lying between them. Germline V gene data show CDR1 as MNHEY and CDR2 as SMNVEV (reference sequence). The CDR3 sequence is 13 residues long. CDR3 DNA sequence: TGTGCCAGCAGTCCCAGGCCAGGCACTGAAGCTTTCTTT. Encoded protein: CASSPRPGTEAFF.

This clonotype was seen just once. The chain employs TRBV7-2 and TRBJ2-6; TRBD1 agrees at 8 bases. The V segment lost 2 bases and the J segment 1 base; nucleotides outside the gene matches: 10. Germline V gene data show CDR1 as SGHTA and CDR2 as FQGNSA. This CDR3 has 19 residues. Here the CDR3 reads CASSLYPGGRGSGANVLTF. For the CDR3, the DNA is TGTGCCAGCAGCTTATATCCAGGGGGCCGGGGGTCTGGGGCCAACGTCCTGACTTTC.

A few counts support this clonotype. The chain joins TRBV7-2 to TRBJ2-2, with TRBD1 matching over 7 bases. Germline loops: CDR1 SGHTA, CDR2 FQGNSA. Trimming took 6 bases from V and 4 from J; bases not matched to a gene: 11. The CDR3 is 16 amino acids. This CDR3 is CASSPRTGLGTGELFF. The CDR3 region has the DNA TGTGCCAGCAGTCCCCGGACAGGTTTAGGCACCGGGGAGCTGTTTTTT.

Here the CDR3 reads CASSFTGFYNSPLHF. The CDR3 bases are TGCGCCAGCAGCTTCACCGGTTTCTATAATTCACCCCTCCACTTT. V and J are TRBV5-1 and TRBJ1-6, with D unresolved. The germline gives CDR1 SGHRS, CDR2 YFSETQ. Trimming cost V 2 bases and J 3 bases, with 9 bases left between them. The length of the CDR3 is 15 residues. Looking up the rest from reference TRBV5-1 and TRBJ1-6 gives the full variable domain: KAGVTQTPRYLIKTRGQQVTLSCSPISGHRSVSWYQQTPGQGLQFLFEYFSETQRNKGNFPGRFSGRQFSNSRSEMNVSTLELGDSALYLCASSFTGFYNSPLHFGNGTRLTVT.

The rearrangement uses TRBV6-1 and TRBJ2-7; TRBD2 matches at 11 bases. This CDR3 has 16 amino acids. CDR1 is MNHNS and CDR2 is SASEGT in the germline V gene. V shed 0 bases, J shed 3 bases, and the junction held 4 bases outside the gene matches. The CDR3 sequence: CASSEALTSGDYEQYF. As DNA, the CDR3 is TGTGCCAGCAGTGAAGCCCTGACTAGCGGGGACTACGAGCAGTACTTC.

The chain couples TRBV20-1 to TRBJ1-6; D possibly corresponds to TRBD1 (5 bases). This CDR3 spans 15 amino acids. CDR1 DFQATT and CDR2 SNEGSKA come from the germline V gene (reference sequence). Between the trimmed V and J ends, which lost 4 bases and 8 bases, there was a span of 18 bases. The CDR3 loop is CSAKPHTGLDSPLHF. Here the CDR3 DNA reads TGCAGTGCTAAGCCGCATACAGGATTAGATTCACCCCTCCACTTT.

V and J are TRBV2 and TRBJ2-5, with a possible D match to TRBD1 (5 bases). V was clipped by 5 bases and J by 5 bases, with 18 bases between them. The CDR3 totals 15 residues. The germline CDR1 and CDR2 sequences are SNHLY and FYNNEI. In DNA form, the CDR3 reads TGTGCCAGCAGTCGAACGCCAGGGTCGGCGGAGACCCAGTACTTC. This translates into CASSRTPGSAETQYF.

The gene calls are TRBV20-1 and TRBJ2-3; D is possibly TRBD1 or TRBD2 (6 bases each). The germline V gene encodes CDR1 DFQATT and CDR2 SNEGSKA (reference sequence). This CDR3 spans 14 amino acids. CDR3 amino acids: CRPSRGRDTDTQYF. CDR3 sequence (DNA): TGCAGGCCATCCCGGGGGCGGGACACAGATACGCAGTATTTT.

This clonotype showed up just once. This sequence joins TRBV10-3 and TRBJ1-1; D is ambiguous. V was clipped by 6 bases and J by 0 bases, with 8 bases between them. Germline CDR1 reads ENHRY; CDR2 reads SYGVKD. The CDR3 contains 13 residues. The DNA of the CDR3 is TGTGCCATCAGCGTGCTTTTGAACACTGAAGCTTTCTTT. Translation gives CAISVLLNTEAFF.

The sample holds one count of this clonotype. V gene TRBV20-1 combines with J gene TRBJ1-2; D is possibly TRBD1 (5 bases). Germline V gives CDR1 DFQATT, CDR2 SNEGSKA (reference sequence). This CDR3 is built from 15 residues. V was trimmed by 0 bases and J by 1 base, leaving 12 bases between them. CDR3 bases: TGCAGTGCTAGAGATTGGGGCCGAAGTAACTATGGCTACACCTTC. It codes for CSARDWGRSNYGYTF.

This clonotype was seen a single time. The rearrangement joins TRBV7-9 to TRBJ1-5; D unresolved. V was trimmed by 5 bases and J by 3 bases, leaving 11 bases between them. The CDR3 is 14 residues long. CDR1 is SEHNR, CDR2 FQNEAQ, per germline (reference sequence). CDR3 nucleotide sequence: TGTGCCAGCAGCGAAGGGTGGGTCAATCAGCCCCAGCATTTT. Its translation: CASSEGWVNQPQHF.

The chain recombines TRBV20-1 with TRBJ1-5; D remains ambiguous. The CDR3 covers 14 residues. Deletions cut 4 bases from V and 7 bases from J, with 17 bases between. Germline V CDR1 and CDR2: DFQATT, SNEGSKA (reference sequence). CDR3 in amino acids: CSATRGPVGQPQHF. As DNA, the CDR3 is TGCAGTGCTACCAGAGGCCCCGTCGGGCAGCCCCAGCATTTT.